These T cell receptor beta chains were read from a single sample in a study of blood T cell repertoires in COVID-19. Sequencing was performed with immunoSEQ multiplex PCR; in TCRdb, only in-frame clones are kept and a portion is missing. The table lists around 80,000 clones, about four fifths of them singletons, with about an eighth in the top ten. The material sequenced was peripheral blood. These receptors all stem from a man older than 75 with acute or convalescent COVID-19. Each CDR3 is given with its conserved first and last residue. The D gene is left open where the match is weak. Size is stated for part of the rows, as once, few or many counts, or as a class when the clone is expanded.

once,TRBJ2-2,-,TRBV9,CASSPHQGTRSNTGELFF,TGTGCCAGCAGCCCTCACCAAGGGACAAGATCGAACACCGGGGAGCTGTTTTTT
-,TRBJ1-6,TRBD1,TRBV3-1/TRBV3-2,CASSQDVVRDSANSPLHF,TGTGCCAGCAGCCAAGATGTGGTTCGGGACAGCGCCAATTCACCCCTCCACTTT
-,TRBJ1-1,-,TRBV3-1/TRBV3-2,CASTSFVVRGRAEAFF,TGTGCCAGCACCTCTTTCGTTGTGAGGGGGAGGGCTGAAGCTTTCTTT
once,TRBJ2-3,TRBD2,TRBV5-4,CATGGAGPSTDTQYF,TGTGCCACCGGGGGGGCGGGCCCCAGCACAGATACGCAGTATTTT
-,TRBJ2-7,-,TRBV21-1,CASWSSPEASGDSYEQYF,TGTGCCAGTTGGTCAAGTCCGGAGGCCAGCGGGGACTCCTACGAGCAGTACTTC
once,TRBJ1-2,-,TRBV6-6,CASSYAAGQNYGYTF,TGTGCCAGCAGTTACGCGGCAGGGCAGAACTATGGCTACACCTTC
-,TRBJ1-1,-,TRBV6-2/TRBV6-3,CASSYSTGRGRTEAFF,TGTGCCAGCAGTTACTCCACCGGACGGGGGAGGACTGAAGCTTTCTTT
once,TRBJ2-7,TRBD2,TRBV5-4,CASSTFSGGAHEQYF,TGTGCCAGCAGCACGTTTAGCGGGGGGGCCCACGAGCAGTACTTC
-,TRBJ2-3,-,TRBV7-9,CASSLGRQADTQYF,TGTGCCAGCAGCTTAGGGAGACAGGCAGATACGCAGTATTTT
-,TRBJ2-3,-,TRBV5-1,CASSLAGGETDTQYF,TGCGCCAGCAGCTTGGCCGGCGGGGAGACAGATACGCAGTATTTT
once,TRBJ1-2,-,TRBV5-6,CASSSLRWGYTF,TGTGCCAGCAGCTCGCTACGCTGGGGCTACACCTTC
-,TRBJ1-2,TRBD1,TRBV7-9,CASSPTRGQGSYGGYTF,TGTGCCAGCAGCCCTACACGGGGACAGGGAAGCTACGGTGGCTACACCTTC
-,TRBJ2-7,TRBD1,TRBV5-4,CASSPTGSYEQYF,TGTGCCAGCAGCCCGACAGGGTCCTACGAGCAGTACTTC
-,TRBJ1-6,-,TRBV15,CATSRDLGGGSPLHF,TGTGCCACCAGCAGAGATCTAGGGGGTGGGTCACCCCTCCACTTT
-,TRBJ1-2,-,TRBV29-1,CSLDRISHGYTF,TGCAGCCTCGACAGGATTTCGCATGGCTACACCTTC
-,TRBJ2-3,-,TRBV2,CASSRGHTSTDTQYF,TGTGCCAGCAGTCGTGGACATACTAGCACAGATACGCAGTATTTT
-,TRBJ2-5,TRBD1,TRBV2,CASRRMTGAQETQYF,TGTGCCAGCAGGAGAATGACAGGGGCGCAAGAGACCCAGTACTTC
-,TRBJ2-3,-,TRBV2,CASSEDGDASSTDTQYF,TGTGCCAGCAGTGAGGATGGAGATGCCTCTAGCACAGATACGCAGTATTTT
-,TRBJ1-4,-,TRBV30,CAWQAGYEKLFF,TGTGCCTGGCAAGCGGGGTATGAAAAACTGTTTTTT
-,TRBJ2-1,-,TRBV7-3,CASSSPGGRDNEQFF,TGTGCCAGCAGCTCCCCCGGGGGAAGGGACAATGAGCAGTTCTTC
-,TRBJ1-5,-,TRBV9,CASSVGMDTSQHF,TGTGCCAGCAGCGTAGGTATGGACACTTCCCAGCATTTT
-,TRBJ2-3,TRBD2,TRBV18,CASSPTSGSTDTQYF,TGTGCCAGCTCACCCACTAGCGGGAGCACAGATACGCAGTATTTT
-,TRBJ1-2,-,TRBV19,CASRLAVPHYGYTF,TGTGCCAGTAGGCTGGCGGTTCCTCACTATGGCTACACCTTC